A single sample gave rise to the 13 T cell receptor beta chains below, sequenced in a study of OX40 agonist ivuxolimab in advanced cancers. TCRdb's table, derived via immunoSEQ multiplex PCR, lists solely in-frame clones and lacks some. Among approximately 70,000 clones listed, 90% to 95% were seen once. The sample consisted of CD4+ or CD8+ T cells sorted from blood, taken in a trial of the OX40 agonist ivuxolimab. Receptors were obtained from an adult with an advanced solid tumor such as melanoma, head and neck, liver or kidney cancer.

The V gene is TRBV7-6, the J gene TRBJ1-4, with D perhaps TRBD1 (5 bases). Germline lookup yields CDR1 SGHVS and CDR2 FNYEAQ. The ends were cut back, 0 bases at V and 4 bases at J, with 12 bases in the middle. The CDR3 consists of 16 residues. The CDR3 sequence: CASSLARRQINEKLFF. The CDR3 DNA reads TGTGCCAGCAGCTTAGCGAGGAGACAGATTAATGAAAAACTGTTTTTT. Looking up the rest from reference TRBV7-6 and TRBJ1-4 gives the full variable domain: GAGVSQSPRYKVTKRGQDVALRCDPISGHVSLYWYRQALGQGPEFLTYFNYEAQQDKSGLPNDRFSAERPEGSISTLTIQRTEQRDSAMYRCASSLARRQINEKLFFGSGTQLSVL.

The V gene is TRBV4-1, the J gene TRBJ1-3; tentative D call: TRBD1 (5 bases). Deletions cut 4 bases from V and 8 bases from J, with 18 bases between. CDR3 length: 15 residues. Germline V gene sequence: CDR1 MGHRA, CDR2 YSYEKL. CDR3 bases: TGCGCCAGCAGCCCCCGGGACCAGTGGAGTGACACCATATATTTT. Protein product: CASSPRDQWSDTIYF.

This rearrangement joins TRBV6-5 to TRBJ2-1; D uncertain. The germline V gene has CDR1 MNHEY and CDR2 SVGAGI. V was clipped by 0 bases and J by 10 bases, with 10 bases between them. This CDR3 spans 13 amino acids. CDR3 sequence reads: CASSYSIRTEQFF. The CDR3 DNA reads as TGTGCCAGCAGTTACTCGATTCGCACCGAGCAGTTCTTC.

This sequence joins TRBV4-3 and TRBJ2-7, with 7 bases lining up with TRBD1. The CDR3 is made up of 15 amino acids. Per the germline V gene, CDR1 is LGHNA and CDR2 is YSLEER. The ends lost 1 base at V and 5 bases at J; junction bases unmatched: 8. The CDR3 nucleotides are TGCGCCAGCAGCCAAGCCCCCACAGGGGTCCACGAGCAGTACTTC. It translates to CASSQAPTGVHEQYF.

This clone was seen once. The chain uses TRBV5-5 and TRBJ2-7; 11 bases match TRBD1. The CDR3 runs to 15 residues. Germline V gene data show CDR1 as SGHKS and CDR2 as YYEKEE (reference sequence). Trimming removed 3 bases from V and 2 bases from J; junction bases left unmatched: 4. CDR3 coding DNA: TGTGCCAGCAGCTACGAGGGACAGGGGGCCTACGAGCAGTACTTC. Translated: CASSYEGQGAYEQYF.

The rearrangement links TRBV5-1 to TRBJ2-3; D is perhaps TRBD2 (7 bases). Trimming stripped 0 bases from V and 6 bases from J, with 14 bases between. Per germline, CDR1 SGHRS and CDR2 YFSETQ. CDR3 length: 15 residues. CDR3 nucleotide sequence: TGCGCCAGCAGCTTGGTCGGGGGGCCCTCTGATACGCAGTATTTT. Amino acid sequence: CASSLVGGPSDTQYF.

The chain employs TRBV5-6 and TRBJ2-2, with D perhaps assigned TRBD1 or TRBD2 (5 bases each). The CDR3 is 13 residues long. Per the germline V gene, CDR1 is SGHDT and CDR2 is YYEEEE. With 2 bases removed from V and 5 bases from J, the gap between germline ends came to 7 bases. The chain's CDR3 is CASSFGATGELFF. Here the CDR3 DNA reads TGTGCCAGCAGCTTCGGGGCGACCGGGGAGCTGTTTTTT.

This chain joins TRBV4-1 and TRBJ1-2; D is undetermined. V was pared by 4 bases and J by 8 bases, with 17 bases between. Germline V lookup: CDR1 MGHRA, CDR2 YSYEKL. The length of the CDR3 is 14 residues. CDR3 nucleotides: TGCGCCAGCAGCCTCCCTCAAAGTACCGAGGGCTACACCTTC. It encodes CASSLPQSTEGYTF.

The chain is built from TRBV6-1 and TRBJ2-3; 7 nucleotides line up with TRBD2. Germline-derived CDR1 and CDR2 are MNHNS and SASEGT. CDR3 length: 17 amino acids. The junction had 11 bases not matched to a gene; V was cut back by 2 bases and J by 3 bases. Here the CDR3 reads CASSERAGAGRTDTQYF. The CDR3 nucleotides are TGTGCCAGCAGTGAACGGGCGGGAGCGGGTAGGACAGATACGCAGTATTTT.

Regarding this clone: Other DNA sequences in this sample translate to the same CDR3. The rearrangement uses TRBV9 and TRBJ2-7; possible D gene TRBD2, 6 bases. CDR1 and CDR2 (germline): SGDLS, YYNGEE. The CDR3 is 12 residues long. Trimming removed 4 bases from V and 4 bases from J, with 9 bases in between. CDR3 in amino acids: CASSPGGYEQYF. Here the CDR3 DNA reads TGTGCCAGCAGCCCAGGAGGGTACGAGCAGTACTTC.

V is TRBV6-6 and J is TRBJ1-5, with 9 bases identical to TRBD1. CDR3 length equals 16 residues. Germline CDR1 is MNHNY and CDR2 is SVGAGI (reference sequence). Trimming removed 4 bases from V and 0 bases from J; junction bases left unmatched: 4. CDR3 region: CASSFGQGYSNQPQHF. Here the CDR3 DNA reads TGTGCCAGCAGTTTCGGACAGGGGTATAGCAATCAGCCCCAGCATTTT.

V gene TRBV27 combines with J gene TRBJ2-5, with D possibly matching TRBD1 (6 bases). Germline-derived CDR1 and CDR2 are MNHEY and SMNVEV (reference sequence). V was trimmed by 6 bases and J by 7 bases, leaving 18 bases between them. The CDR3 consists of 14 residues. This CDR3 is CASSPPTGLGTQYF. The CDR3 bases are TGTGCCAGCAGCCCCCCAACAGGGTTAGGGACCCAGTACTTC.

The CDR3: CASSVWGINEQFF. The CDR3 DNA is TGTGCCAGCAGCGTGTGGGGGATCAATGAGCAGTTCTTC. The chain joins TRBV9 to TRBJ2-1; D is tentatively TRBD1 or TRBD2 (5 bases each). CDR1 is SGDLS and CDR2 is YYNGEE in the germline V gene. The CDR3 has 13 amino acids. V lost 2 bases to trimming and J lost 6 bases, with 9 bases between them. Looking up the rest from reference TRBV9 and TRBJ2-1 gives the full variable domain: DSGVTQTPKHLITATGQRVTLRCSPRSGDLSVYWYQQSLDQGLQFLIQYYNGEERAKGNILERFSAQQFPDLHSELNLSSLELGDSALYFCASSVWGINEQFFGPGTRLTVL.